A single sample gave rise to the 31 T cell receptor beta chains below, sequenced in a study of shared clonotypes between healthy human individuals. Produced via immunoSEQ multiplex PCR; TCRdb's table is partial and in-frame only. The profile covers over 2,000,000 clones, with 90% to 95% appearing a single time and approximately 1.7% taken by the ten largest. Naive CD8 cells were CD45RO-negative, positively selected for CCR7, excluding terminally differentiated effector memory CD45RA+ cells. The sample comprised naive CD8+ T cells from PBMCs. All receptors come from a young man in good health. Some clones in this sample may be carry-over from other donors' samples.

The rearrangement uses TRBV12-1 and TRBJ2-4; the listed D gene, TRBD1, was not tested against the DNA. TRBV12-1 is tagged as a pseudogene. This CDR3 is 16 amino acids long. CDR3 protein: CASSLTGTGKSIGTDF. DNA for the CDR3: TGTGCCAGCAGCTTAACCGGGACAGGGAAATCTATCGGGACTGACTTC.

The V call is TRBV7-9, the J call TRBJ2-4; no clear D. V was clipped by 5 bases and J by 9 bases, with 5 bases between them. Per germline, CDR1 SEHNR and CDR2 FQNEAQ (reference sequence). This CDR3 region has 10 residues. CDR3 sequence: CASSGVIQYF. CDR3 DNA: TGTGCCAGCAGCGGGGTCATTCAGTACTTC.

The V call is TRBV5-1, the J call TRBJ2-5, with D possibly called TRBD1 or TRBD2 (6 bases each). The ends were cut back, 4 bases at V and 9 bases at J, with 13 bases in the middle. CDR1 and CDR2 from the germline V gene are SGHRS and YFSETQ. The CDR3 covers 12 residues. The CDR3 reads CASSPGARAQYF. In nucleotides, the CDR3 is TGCGCCAGCAGCCCGGGGGCGAGGGCCCAGTACTTC.

The rearrangement joins TRBV28 to TRBJ2-3; possibly TRBD2 for D (6 bases). The length of the CDR3 is 14 residues. The V and J ends lost 4 bases and 3 bases respectively, with 11 bases between them. The germline V gene encodes CDR1 MDHEN and CDR2 SYDVKM. The CDR3 loop reads CASSSLRGTDTQYF. The CDR3 nucleotides are TGTGCCAGCAGTTCTCTCCGGGGGACAGATACGCAGTATTTT.

The chain uses TRBV14 and TRBJ2-2; 8 positions match TRBD2. The length of the CDR3 is 17 residues. Unmatched junction bases numbered 9, after V lost 1 base and J lost 5 bases. Germline CDR1 is SGHDN and CDR2 is FVKESK. The CDR3 DNA follows: TGTGCCAGCAGCCAAGGTTGGCTAGCGGGTCGGACCGGGGAGCTGTTTTTT. This translates into CASSQGWLAGRTGELFF.

This rearrangement joins TRBV2 to TRBJ1-2; D is undetermined. The V end was cut by 3 bases, the J end by 3 bases, with 14 bases between. The CDR3 covers 15 residues. Germline CDR1 reads SNHLY; CDR2 reads FYNNEI. Written as DNA, the CDR3 is TGTGCCAGCAGTGATCTAATGGTCTATGACTATGGCTACACCTTC. Translated: CASSDLMVYDYGYTF.

The CDR3 protein is CASSTAPDVSYEQYF. For the CDR3, the DNA is TGTGCCAGTAGCACGGCCCCGGACGTCTCCTACGAGCAGTACTTC. This rearrangement joins TRBV19 to TRBJ2-7; D uncertain. V lost 6 bases, J lost 0 bases, and 15 bases lay in between. CDR1 is LNHDA, CDR2 SQIVND, per germline (reference sequence). The CDR3 has 15 residues.

The V call is TRBV18, the J call TRBJ2-5, with 13 bases fitting TRBD2. Germline V lookup: CDR1 KGHSH, CDR2 LQKENI. This CDR3 spans 15 amino acids. The junction had 6 bases not matched to a gene; V was cut back by 6 bases and J by 5 bases. The CDR3 DNA is TGTGCCAGCTCCCACGAGGGACTAGCGGGGGAGACCCAGTACTTC. Amino acid sequence: CASSHEGLAGETQYF.

This rearrangement joins TRBV28 to TRBJ2-1, with 11 bases identical to TRBD2. The germline gives CDR1 MDHEN, CDR2 SYDVKM. There are 16 residues in the CDR3. Germline trimming cut 3 bases from V and 7 bases from J; bases unmatched to any gene: 8. CDR3 DNA sequence: TGTGCCAGCAGTTTGACCCGCCGACTAGCGGGGAATGAGCAGTTCTTC. Protein product: CASSLTRRLAGNEQFF.

The chain employs TRBV11-2 and TRBJ2-7, with D unclear. Germline V gene lookup returns CDR1 SGHAT and CDR2 FQNNGV. This CDR3 contains 16 residues. Trimming pared 1 base from V and 1 base from J, leaving 14 bases between. CDR3: CASSLVPEVLSYEQYF. Here the CDR3 DNA reads TGTGCCAGCAGCTTAGTACCCGAAGTCCTATCCTACGAGCAGTACTTC.

The chain has TRBV19 and TRBJ2-7, with TRBD2 as a possible D gene (7 bases). The germline V and J ends were trimmed by 5 bases and 2 bases, with 13 bases remaining between them. Germline CDR1 LNHDA, CDR2 SQIVND (reference sequence). This CDR3 contains 14 residues. The CDR3 nucleotides read TGTGCCAGTAGTCCGGGGGCGGGGGCCTACGAGCAGTACTTC. It codes for CASSPGAGAYEQYF.

This chain joins TRBV9 and TRBJ2-7; a possible D gene is TRBD1 (5 bases). Germline V gene data show CDR1 as SGDLS and CDR2 as YYNGEE. V shed 4 bases and J shed 2 bases, with 13 bases lying between them. The CDR3 is 14 residues long. The CDR3 spells CASSPGRGPYEQYF. CDR3 sequence (DNA): TGTGCCAGCAGCCCCGGTAGGGGCCCCTACGAGCAGTACTTC.

CDR3 loop: CASSGGAHYSGNTIYF. The DNA of the CDR3 is TGTGCCAGCAGTGGCGGGGCCCACTACTCTGGAAACACCATATATTTT. This rearrangement joins TRBV6-1 to TRBJ1-3; D perhaps matches TRBD1 (5 bases). Germline-derived CDR1 and CDR2 are MNHNS and SASEGT. Trimming took 4 bases from V and 0 from J, leaving 13 bases between them. CDR3 length: 16 amino acids.

The chain carries TRBV25-1 and TRBJ2-3; 9 bases fit TRBD2. Per the germline V gene, CDR1 is MGHDK and CDR2 is SYGVNS. V was pared by 8 bases and J by 2 bases, with 11 bases of the junction left unmatched. The CDR3 has 16 amino acids. The CDR3 spells CASVSSAGGYTDTQYF. The DNA for the CDR3 is TGTGCCAGCGTCTCCTCTGCGGGAGGGTACACAGATACGCAGTATTTT.

V is TRBV5-1 and J is TRBJ2-5; possibly TRBD2 for D (6 bases). The V gene lost 0 bases and the J gene lost 7 bases, with 16 bases spanning the gap. This CDR3 contains 15 residues. CDR1 is SGHRS, CDR2 YFSETQ, per germline. DNA of the CDR3: TGCGCCAGCAGCTTGGCCGCGGACTACCACCCGACCCAGTACTTC. Translated: CASSLAADYHPTQYF.

The rearrangement links TRBV20-1 to TRBJ1-2; D may be TRBD1 (6 bases). CDR3 length: 11 amino acids. V was trimmed by 2 bases and J by 10 bases, leaving 11 bases between them. Per germline, CDR1 DFQATT and CDR2 SNEGSKA (reference sequence). CDR3: CSARLQGNYTF. The CDR3 DNA sequence: TGCAGTGCTAGACTACAGGGAAACTACACCTTC.

The chain employs TRBV5-1 and TRBJ1-1; D is unclear. The ends were cut back, 4 bases at V and 4 bases at J, with 14 bases in the middle. The CDR3 sequence is 14 residues long. The germline gives CDR1 SGHRS, CDR2 YFSETQ. The CDR3 sequence is CASSPGDDVTEAFF. CDR3 DNA: TGCGCCAGCAGCCCCGGCGATGATGTCACTGAAGCTTTCTTT.

The V gene is TRBV29-1, the J gene TRBJ1-1; 8 bases agree with TRBD1. Germline CDR1 is SQVTM and CDR2 is ANQGSEA. V gave up 4 bases and J gave up 2 bases; unmatched junction bases: 6. This CDR3 contains 14 residues. The DNA of the CDR3 is TGCAGCGTTGCTTGGACAGGGATCAACACTGAAGCTTTCTTT. Translating it yields CSVAWTGINTEAFF.

The rearrangement joins TRBV9 to TRBJ2-7; 8 bases are shared with TRBD1. V was clipped by 3 bases and J by 2 bases; unmatched bases: 4. This CDR3 is built from 14 residues. Germline V gives CDR1 SGDLS, CDR2 YYNGEE. CDR3 sequence reads: CASSDGQGTYEQYF. DNA for the CDR3: TGTGCCAGCAGCGATGGACAGGGCACCTACGAGCAGTACTTC. Drawing the rest from reference TRBV9 and TRBJ2-7, the complete variable domain is DSGVTQTPKHLITATGQRVTLRCSPRSGDLSVYWYQQSLDQGLQFLIQYYNGEERAKGNILERFSAQQFPDLHSELNLSSLELGDSALYFCASSDGQGTYEQYFGPGTRLTVT.

The chain has TRBV29-1 and TRBJ2-1; TRBD1 matches at 9 bases. J was trimmed by 3 bases and V by 2 bases; bases with no gene match: 2. This CDR3 is built from 14 residues. Germline V gene lookup returns CDR1 SQVTM and CDR2 ANQGSEA. Here the CDR3 reads CSVEMGQGYNEQFF. For the CDR3, the DNA is TGCAGCGTTGAAATGGGACAGGGCTACAATGAGCAGTTCTTC.

This clone was observed a few times. The genes are TRBV14 and TRBJ2-7; possible D gene TRBD2, 6 bases. Germline V gene lookup returns CDR1 SGHDN and CDR2 FVKESK. This CDR3 comprises 12 residues. Trimming left V 11 bases short and J 4 bases short, with 15 bases between. As DNA, the CDR3 is TGTGCCGGAGGGGACGGCTTATACGAGCAGTACTTC. Amino acids: CAGGDGLYEQYF.

V usage is TRBV6-5 and J usage is TRBJ1-2; TRBD1 might be the D (6 bases). Germline loops: CDR1 MNHEY, CDR2 SVGAGI. Between the trimmed V and J ends, which lost 5 bases and 0 bases, there was a span of 13 bases. This CDR3 is 15 amino acids long. CDR3 nucleotides: TGTGCCAGCAGTCCGACAGGATCTACTAACTATGGCTACACCTTC. It encodes CASSPTGSTNYGYTF.

This sequence joins TRBV4-1 and TRBJ2-5; D remains unclear. The CDR3 length is 16 residues. The V end lost 1 base, the J end lost 7 bases, and 19 bases lay between the germline ends. The germline V gene encodes CDR1 MGHRA and CDR2 YSYEKL. CDR3 sequence: CASSQGLYQLSRTQYF. Written as DNA, the CDR3 is TGCGCCAGCAGCCAAGGGTTGTACCAGCTCTCGAGGACCCAGTACTTC.

The V gene is TRBV27, the J gene TRBJ1-1; no firm D call. This CDR3 region has 14 residues. Trimming removed 2 bases from V and 3 bases from J, with 10 bases in between. The germline gives CDR1 MNHEY, CDR2 SMNVEV (reference sequence). The CDR3 loop reads CASSLTGRYTEAFF. The CDR3, as DNA: TGTGCCAGCAGTTTAACGGGGAGGTACACTGAAGCTTTCTTT.

V gene TRBV4-1 combines with J gene TRBJ2-1; TRBD2 agrees at 8 bases. The CDR3 totals 14 residues. Per germline, CDR1 MGHRA and CDR2 YSYEKL. The trim removed 4 bases at V and 8 bases at J, leaving 7 bases unmatched. CDR3: CASSPGRASHEQFF. The DNA of the CDR3 is TGCGCCAGCAGCCCCGGGAGGGCCTCTCATGAGCAGTTCTTC.

This chain links TRBV9 with TRBJ1-2, with D uncertain. The V gene's germline CDR1 is SGDLS and CDR2 YYNGEE. CDR3 length equals 14 residues. The V gene lost 0 bases and the J gene lost 3 bases, with 9 bases spanning the gap. In nucleotides, the CDR3 is TGTGCCAGCAGCGTAGGGGATTCGTACTATGGCTACACCTTC. This translates into CASSVGDSYYGYTF.

The chain uses TRBV30 and TRBJ2-1; 7 nucleotides agree with TRBD2. The CDR3 has 15 amino acids. With 0 bases clipped from V and 7 bases from J, the junction kept 9 bases outside the gene matches. Germline CDR1 and CDR2: GTSNPN and SVGIG (reference sequence). CDR3: CAWSVLQREDNEQFF. For the CDR3, the DNA is TGTGCCTGGAGTGTACTTCAACGGGAGGATAATGAGCAGTTCTTC.

The chain links TRBV5-1 to TRBJ2-7; D tentatively fits TRBD1 or TRBD2 (5 bases each). The CDR3 spans 17 residues. V lost 3 bases and J lost 3, with 22 bases in between. Germline V lookup: CDR1 SGHRS, CDR2 YFSETQ. The CDR3 spells CASSSLWGSEGNYEQYF. The CDR3 bases are TGCGCCAGCAGCTCCCTCTGGGGGTCAGAAGGGAACTACGAGCAGTACTTC. The variable domain in full, with the rest retrieved from reference TRBV5-1 and TRBJ2-7, is KAGVTQTPRYLIKTRGQQVTLSCSPISGHRSVSWYQQTPGQGLQFLFEYFSETQRNKGNFPGRFSGRQFSNSRSEMNVSTLELGDSALYLCASSSLWGSEGNYEQYFGPGTRLTVT.

The rearrangement links TRBV15 to TRBJ1-4; D not certain. V shed 6 bases and J shed 0 bases, with 11 bases lying between them. The germline CDR1 and CDR2 sequences are LNHNV and YYDKDF (reference sequence). CDR3 length: 15 residues. CDR3 region: CATSINTATNEKLFF. CDR3 DNA sequence: TGTGCCACCAGTATAAATACCGCAACTAATGAAAAACTGTTTTTT.

The chain combines TRBV4-1 with TRBJ2-3; the D gene is possibly TRBD1 (5 bases). The CDR3 is 15 amino acids. Germline CDR1 and CDR2: MGHRA and YSYEKL. Between the trimmed V and J ends, which lost 4 bases and 0 bases, there was a span of 11 bases. CDR3 loop: CASSRQFLSTDTQYF. In nucleotides, the CDR3 is TGCGCCAGCAGCCGACAGTTCCTTAGCACAGATACGCAGTATTTT.

The chain combines TRBV27 with TRBJ2-3, with 7 nucleotides matching TRBD1. Looked up from germline, CDR1 is MNHEY and CDR2 is SMNVEV (reference sequence). The V gene end was trimmed by 5 bases and the J gene end by 2 bases; junction bases not matched to a gene: 4. The CDR3 length is 14 residues. DNA of the CDR3: TGTGCCAGCAGTCACACAGGGGACACAGATACGCAGTATTTT. Its protein product is CASSHTGDTDTQYF.